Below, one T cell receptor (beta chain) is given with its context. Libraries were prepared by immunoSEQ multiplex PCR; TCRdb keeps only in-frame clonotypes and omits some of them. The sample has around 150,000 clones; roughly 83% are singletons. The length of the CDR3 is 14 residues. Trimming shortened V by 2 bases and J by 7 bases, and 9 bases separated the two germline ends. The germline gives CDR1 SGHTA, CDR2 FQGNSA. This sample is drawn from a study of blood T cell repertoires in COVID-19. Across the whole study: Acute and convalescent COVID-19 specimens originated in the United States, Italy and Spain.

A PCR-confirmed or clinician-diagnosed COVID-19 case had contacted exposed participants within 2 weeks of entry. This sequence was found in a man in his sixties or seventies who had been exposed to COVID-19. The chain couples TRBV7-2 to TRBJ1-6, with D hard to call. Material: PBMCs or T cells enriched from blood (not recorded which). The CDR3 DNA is TGTGCCAGCAGCTTAACAATACCGAATTCACCCCTCCACTTT. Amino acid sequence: CASSLTIPNSPLHF. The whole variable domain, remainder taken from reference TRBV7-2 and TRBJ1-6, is GAGVSQSPSNKVTEKGKDVELRCDPISGHTALYWYRQSLGQGLEFLIYFQGNSAPDKSGLPSDRFSAERTGGSVSTLTIQRTQQEDSAVYLCASSLTIPNSPLHFGNGTRLTVT.